This is a list of T cell receptor beta chains from one sample in a study of regulatory T cells in long-lasting Graves disease. A single record per CDR3 protein comes from TCRdb applying MiXCR to the multiplex PCR reads. The data show hundreds of thousands of distinct CDR3 sequences, approximately 15% seen once. A further study also used this sample, focusing on T cells in Graves' hyperthyroidism and ophthalmopathy.

The sample in question was peripheral blood mononuclear cells (PBMCs), obtained at new diagnosis, from a patient treated with antithyroid drugs. The receptors derive from a woman aged 30 to 39 with Graves disease. CDR3s include the opening cysteine and the closing phenylalanine or tryptophan. D genes are given only for firm matches. Some rows mark clone size as missing; the rest say once, few, many or name a class of expanded clone.

size	D	J	V	length	CDR3	DNA
few	TRBD2	TRBJ2-1	TRBV2	18	CASTHLGTSGGRVHEQFF	TGTGCCAGCACCCACTTAGGGACTAGCGGAGGGAGGGTCCATGAGCAGTTCTTC
few	.	TRBJ2-1	TRBV6-1	16	CASEPYEYYGDNEQFF	TGTGCCAGCGAGCCCTACGAGTATTATGGGGACAATGAGCAGTTCTTC
.	TRBD1	TRBJ1-1	TRBV12-3/TRBV12-4	13	CASKQTGHTEAFF	TGTGCCAGCAAACAGACAGGGCACACTGAAGCTTTCTTT
few	.	TRBJ1-5	TRBV20-1	12	CSARDSDQPQHF	TGCAGTGCTCGTGACAGCGATCAGCCCCAGCATTTT
few	.	TRBJ2-5	TRBV7-3	15	CASSLTGTWEETQYF	TGTGCCAGCAGCTTAACCGGGACCTGGGAAGAGACCCAGTACTTC
many	TRBD1	TRBJ2-7	TRBV28	14	CASRPQGASPEQYF	TGTGCCAGCAGACCACAGGGGGCCTCTCCCGAGCAGTACTTC
.	TRBD1	TRBJ1-1	TRBV7-9	12	CASSPGGIEAFF	TGTGCCAGCAGCCCAGGGGGGATCGAAGCTTTCTTT
many	TRBD2	TRBJ2-3	TRBV7-9	16	CASSRPGGSGRDTQYF	TGTGCCAGCAGCCGGCCAGGAGGTAGCGGGAGGGATACGCAGTATTTT
few	.	TRBJ2-7	TRBV5-4	17	CASSLLGAGLSSYEQYF	TGTGCCAGCAGCTTGTTGGGAGCGGGCCTAAGCTCCTACGAGCAGTACTTC
.	.	TRBJ2-2	TRBV28	16	CASSLYRSGGTGELFF	TGTGCCAGCAGTTTATATAGGAGTGGGGGTACCGGGGAGCTGTTTTTT
.	.	TRBJ1-4	TRBV9	15	CASSVDRLGSEKLFF	TGTGCCAGCAGCGTAGACCGGCTAGGATCCGAAAAACTGTTTTTT
.	.	TRBJ1-3	TRBV20-1	16	CSARDPGRDSGNTIYF	TGCAGTGCTAGAGATCCCGGTAGGGACTCTGGAAACACCATATATTTT
many	.	TRBJ2-7	TRBV28	14	CASSTHGGSYEQYF	TGTGCCAGCAGCACCCACGGGGGTAGCTACGAGCAGTACTTC
few	.	TRBJ1-3	TRBV3-1	12	CASSQGENTIYF	TGTGCCAGCAGCCAAGGAGAGAACACCATATATTTT
.	.	TRBJ2-3	TRBV28	14	CASKSPGFTDTQYF	TGTGCCAGCAAATCGCCAGGGTTCACAGATACGCAGTATTTT
many	.	TRBJ1-5	TRBV27	14	CASSPRALNQPQHF	TGTGCCAGCAGTCCCAGGGCCTTAAATCAGCCCCAGCATTTT
.	.	TRBJ2-3	TRBV25-1	14	CASRNRFGTDTQYF	TGTGCCAGCAGGAACAGGTTTGGCACAGATACGCAGTATTTT
few	.	TRBJ2-7	TRBV6-1	15	CASSPRDGTYNEQYF	TGTGCCAGCAGCCCCCGGGACGGCACCTACAATGAGCAGTACTTC
many	.	TRBJ2-3	TRBV5-1	14	CASSPQAGTDTQYF	TGTGCCAGCAGCCCGCAAGCGGGCACAGATACGCAGTATTTT
few	.	TRBJ2-7	TRBV3-1	13	CASSQALYYEQYF	TGTGCCAGCAGCCAAGCCCTCTACTACGAGCAGTACTTC
.	.	TRBJ1-1	TRBV9	13	CASSEPPSTEAFF	TGTGCCAGCAGCGAGCCCCCCAGCACTGAAGCTTTCTTT
.	.	TRBJ1-1	TRBV18	17	CASSPSLTLGAGTEAFF	TGTGCCAGCTCACCGAGCCTGACCCTGGGGGCAGGCACTGAAGCTTTCTTT
many	TRBD1	TRBJ1-6	TRBV2	15	CASSRQGQKNSPLHF	TGTGCCAGCAGCAGACAGGGGCAAAAAAATTCACCCCTCCACTTT
few	TRBD2	TRBJ2-2	TRBV2	12	CASNSGAGELFF	TGTGCCAGCAATAGCGGGGCCGGGGAGCTGTTTTTT
few	TRBD2	TRBJ2-1	TRBV19	18	CASSMRTLVLAGGAEQFF	TGTGCCAGTAGTATGCGGACGTTGGTTCTAGCGGGAGGCGCCGAGCAGTTCTTC
many	TRBD2	TRBJ2-7	TRBV3-1	15	CASSQETSGAYEQYF	TGTGCCAGCAGCCAAGAAACTAGCGGAGCCTACGAGCAGTACTTC
many	.	TRBJ1-1	TRBV29-1	14	CSVEGWAGRTEAFF	TGCAGCGTTGAAGGCTGGGCAGGGCGAACTGAAGCTTTCTTT
few	TRBD2	TRBJ2-3	TRBV20-1	19	CSAWSGLAGVPSPTDTQYF	TGCAGTGCTTGGTCCGGGCTAGCGGGAGTACCATCCCCCACAGATACGCAGTATTTT
.	.	TRBJ2-5	TRBV5-1	17	CASSPGDIPNFGETQYF	TGCGCCAGCAGCCCGGGGGACATCCCTAATTTCGGGGAGACCCAGTACTTC
many	.	TRBJ2-1	TRBV10-2	13	CALAVSDYNEQFF	TGCGCCTTAGCTGTTAGCGATTACAATGAGCAGTTCTTC
many	TRBD2	TRBJ2-5	TRBV10-3	17	CAISEPGGGERRETQYF	TGTGCCATCAGTGAGCCTGGCGGGGGGGAGCGTAGGGAGACCCAGTACTTC
many	TRBD1	TRBJ2-7	TRBV7-3	15	CASSLGTGGDYEQYF	TGTGCCAGCAGCTTAGGGACAGGGGGTGACTACGAGCAGTACTTC
.	TRBD2	TRBJ2-3	TRBV10-3	12	CATSGSDDTQYF	TGTGCCACCAGCGGGAGTGACGATACGCAGTATTTT
.	TRBD2	TRBJ2-2	TRBV28	14	CASRAGGLSGELFF	TGTGCCAGCAGGGCGGGGGGGCTGTCCGGGGAGCTGTTTTTT
.	TRBD2	TRBJ2-1	TRBV7-2	16	CASSLDLAGTGDEQFF	TGTGCCAGCAGCTTGGACCTAGCGGGAACGGGCGATGAGCAGTTCTTC
many	TRBD1	TRBJ1-6	TRBV28	14	CASIPGQINSPLHF	TGTGCCAGCATCCCGGGACAGATTAATTCACCCCTCCACTTT
many	.	TRBJ1-2	TRBV10-3	13	CAISESGLYGYTF	TGTGCCATCAGCGAGTCGGGTTTATATGGCTACACCTTC
.	.	TRBJ1-1	TRBV12-3/TRBV12-4	13	CTSSLRRNTEAFF	TGTACCAGCAGTTTGAGGCGGAACACTGAAGCTTTCTTT
many	.	TRBJ1-3	TRBV6-5	14	CASSYGGVGNTIYF	TGTGCCAGCAGTTACGGGGGTGTCGGAAACACCATATATTTT
few	.	TRBJ2-2	TRBV18	16	CASSPSSRGYPGELFF	TGTGCCAGCTCACCAAGTAGCAGAGGATACCCCGGGGAGCTGTTTTTT
few	.	TRBJ2-5	TRBV30	14	CAWSAPTGARTQYF	TGTGCCTGGAGTGCCCCGACAGGTGCGAGGACCCAGTACTTC
once	.	TRBJ1-5	TRBV19	14	CASSTDLSNQPQHF	TGTGCCAGTAGTACGGATCTTAGCAATCAGCCCCAGCATTTT
.	.	TRBJ1-4	TRBV28	18	CASSLGSWFRTALGKLFF	TGTGCCAGCAGTTTGGGATCGTGGTTTAGGACAGCCCTTGGAAAACTGTTTTTT
many	.	TRBJ1-2	TRBV2	13	CASSQGGRYGYTF	TGTGCCAGCAGCCAAGGGGGGCGCTATGGCTACACCTTC
many	TRBD2	TRBJ2-3	TRBV30	15	CAWSLLAGTTDTQYF	TGTGCCTGGAGTCTGCTAGCGGGGACCACAGATACGCAGTATTTT
.	.	TRBJ2-1	TRBV27	13	CASIGTSYNEQFF	TGTGCCAGCATCGGGACCTCCTACAATGAGCAGTTCTTC